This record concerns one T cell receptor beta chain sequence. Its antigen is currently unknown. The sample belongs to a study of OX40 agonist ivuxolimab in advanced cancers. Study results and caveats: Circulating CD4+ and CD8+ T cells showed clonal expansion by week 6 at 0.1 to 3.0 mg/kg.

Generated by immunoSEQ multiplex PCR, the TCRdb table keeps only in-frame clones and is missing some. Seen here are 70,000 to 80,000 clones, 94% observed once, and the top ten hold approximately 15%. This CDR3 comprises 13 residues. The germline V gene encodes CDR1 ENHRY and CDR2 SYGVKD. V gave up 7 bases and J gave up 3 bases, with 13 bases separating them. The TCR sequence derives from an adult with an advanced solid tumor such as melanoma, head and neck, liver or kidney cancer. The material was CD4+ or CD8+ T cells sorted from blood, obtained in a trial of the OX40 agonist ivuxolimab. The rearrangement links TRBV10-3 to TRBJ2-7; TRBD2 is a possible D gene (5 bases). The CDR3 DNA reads TGTGCCATCATAGATAGCGCGGGCTACGAGCAGTACTTC. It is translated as CAIIDSAGYEQYF.